These T cell receptor beta chains were read from a single sample in a study of cytomegalovirus exposure and HLA in healthy donors. Clones were sequenced by immunoSEQ multiplex PCR, and TCRdb holds only the in-frame ones, with some missing. The sample lists 250,000 to 350,000 clones; 70% to 90% were seen once. Sequenced sample: PBMCs. These receptors came from a man aged 35 to 55 in good health and CMV-seropositive. The CDR3 runs from the conserved cysteine through the conserved F or W. D genes are given only for firm matches.

>.|TRBJ2-3|TRBV11-2
CASSLDSVADTQYF
>TRBD2|TRBJ2-1|TRBV5-1
CASSGGLADYNEQFF
>TRBD2|TRBJ2-2|TRBV7-9
CASSLKPSGVNTGELFF
>.|TRBJ2-5|TRBV7-2
CASSLGPGQETQYF
>.|TRBJ2-1|TRBV2
CASSELASYNEQFF
>.|TRBJ2-7|TRBV13
CASSLQAAPYLFTKEFSEQYF
>TRBD2|TRBJ2-1|TRBV29-1
CSADRTSGINEQFF
>.|TRBJ2-7|TRBV28
CASSLQGPYEQYF
>TRBD2|TRBJ2-7|TRBV7-3
CASSPGTSGTDEQYF
>.|TRBJ2-2|TRBV9
CASSPSLYRVRTGELFF
>TRBD1|TRBJ2-2|TRBV28
CASSPDRGTGELFF